Here is one T cell receptor (beta chain) with its context. A much larger clone is a single base away; this may be a read error. Each CDR3 protein is one row after TCRdb ran MiXCR on the RT-PCR reads. The sample shows about 700,000 distinct CDR3 sequences, 14% of them seen only once. From germline, CDR1 is SGHRS and CDR2 YFSETQ. CDR3 length: 13 amino acids. This receptor was taken from a female donor in good health, serving as a healthy control. The rearrangement uses TRBV5-1 and TRBJ2-7; 12 bases match TRBD2. The sample comprised memory CD4+ T cells from blood. The CDR3 DNA reads as TGCGCCGGCAGCTACGGACTAGCGGGGTCGGTGTACTTC. Protein sequence: CAGSYGLAGSVYF.